These 25 T cell receptor beta chains were all obtained from the same sample, sequenced in a study of cytomegalovirus exposure and HLA in healthy donors. Generated by immunoSEQ multiplex PCR, the TCRdb table keeps only in-frame clones and is missing some. The data show some 150,000 clones, about nine tenths seen once. Sequenced: PBMCs. The receptors shown here come from a man aged 18 to 30 in good health and CMV-seropositive.

This clone was counted a few times. The rearrangement links TRBV7-2 to TRBJ2-7; 9 bases line up with TRBD2. The CDR3 spans 15 residues. Germline V gives CDR1 SGHTA, CDR2 FQGNSA. V gave up 5 bases and J gave up 8 bases; unmatched junction bases: 13. The CDR3 is CASSPGSGSGRKQYF. For the CDR3, the DNA is TGTGCCAGCAGCCCAGGGTCAGGTAGCGGGAGAAAGCAGTACTTC.

V and J are TRBV10-3 and TRBJ1-5; D possibly corresponds to TRBD1 (6 bases). The germline V gene encodes CDR1 ENHRY and CDR2 SYGVKD. CDR3 length equals 18 residues. The V end lost 0 bases, the J end lost 2 bases, and 17 bases lay between the germline ends. CDR3 coding DNA: TGTGCCATCAGTGAGTCGTACGGGGGGCTGAGGGGCAATCAGCCCCAGCATTTT. This encodes CAISESYGGLRGNQPQHF.

This clone has a handful of counts. This chain connects TRBV4-3 to TRBJ2-3; a weak D match, TRBD2 (6 bases). The V end lost 1 base, the J end lost 0 bases, and 14 bases lay between the germline ends. Looked up from germline, CDR1 is LGHNA and CDR2 is YSLEER. The CDR3 sequence is 17 residues long. Here the CDR3 DNA reads TGCGCCAGCAGCCAAGGGGTCGGGACTCCTAGCACAGATACGCAGTATTTT. It specifies CASSQGVGTPSTDTQYF.

The chain has TRBV9 and TRBJ2-2, with a possible D match to TRBD2 (6 bases). Germline CDR1 is SGDLS and CDR2 is YYNGEE. There are 16 residues in the CDR3. V lost 3 bases, J lost 0 bases, and 12 bases lay in between. CDR3 sequence: CASSGPAGANTGELFF. Here the CDR3 DNA reads TGTGCCAGCAGCGGCCCAGCGGGCGCGAACACCGGGGAGCTGTTTTTT.

This sequence joins TRBV27 and TRBJ2-3; D gene uncertain. Trimming left V 3 bases short and J 2 bases short, with 6 bases between. The CDR3 covers 13 residues. In germline, CDR1 is MNHEY, CDR2 SMNVEV (reference sequence). The CDR3 DNA reads as TGTGCCAGCAGTTTGAGGAACACAGATACGCAGTATTTT. This encodes CASSLRNTDTQYF.

The rearrangement uses TRBV11-1 and TRBJ1-5; D gene unclear. V lost 4 bases to trimming and J lost 3 bases, with 7 bases between them. The CDR3 totals 13 residues. Germline V lookup: CDR1 SGHAT, CDR2 FQDESV (reference sequence). As DNA, the CDR3 is TGTGCCAGCAGCTCCACACCCAATCAGCCCCAGCATTTT. This sequence encodes CASSSTPNQPQHF.

The chain carries TRBV19 and TRBJ2-1; TRBD2 agrees at 8 bases. J was trimmed by 4 bases and V by 5 bases; bases with no gene match: 10. The CDR3 has 16 residues. In germline, CDR1 is LNHDA, CDR2 SQIVND (reference sequence). The CDR3 coding sequence is TGTGCCAGTAGTCTCACCCGGGAGGGCCGGTACAATGAGCAGTTCTTC. As protein: CASSLTREGRYNEQFF.

J is TRBJ1-6 and V is TRBV7-2; D call uncertain. Germline values: CDR1 SGHTA, CDR2 FQGNSA. Trimming left V 5 bases short and J 6 bases short, with 14 bases between. CDR3 length: 15 amino acids. The CDR3 spells CASSTRSASNSPLHF. CDR3 bases: TGTGCCAGCAGCACCCGTTCCGCGAGTAATTCACCCCTCCACTTT.

The chain has TRBV15 and TRBJ2-1; D might be TRBD1 (5 bases). The germline CDR1 and CDR2 sequences are LNHNV and YYDKDF (reference sequence). CDR3 length: 16 amino acids. V lost 3 bases and J lost 0, with 12 bases in between. DNA for the CDR3: TGTGCCACCAGCAGGAGACAGACCACCTCCTACAATGAGCAGTTCTTC. This codes for CATSRRQTTSYNEQFF. Drawing the rest from reference TRBV15 and TRBJ2-1, the complete variable domain is DAMVIQNPRYQVTQFGKPVTLSCSQTLNHNVMYWYQQKSSQAPKLLFHYYDKDFNNEADTPDNFQSRRPNTSFCFLDIRSPGLGDTAMYLCATSRRQTTSYNEQFFGPGTRLTVL.

This rearrangement joins TRBV9 to TRBJ1-6; 8 positions agree with TRBD1. Trimming at V came to 4 bases and at J to 0 bases, leaving 3 bases not matched to a gene. The V gene's germline CDR1 is SGDLS and CDR2 YYNGEE. This CDR3 spans 16 amino acids. This CDR3 is CASSPGTGSYNSPLHF. The CDR3 DNA sequence: TGTGCCAGCAGCCCAGGGACAGGCTCCTATAATTCACCCCTCCACTTT.

The genes are TRBV9 and TRBJ2-1, with 8 nucleotides matching TRBD2. CDR3 length: 15 amino acids. CDR1 SGDLS and CDR2 YYNGEE come from the germline V gene. Trimming cost V 7 bases and J 0 bases; bases outside gene matches: 6. The DNA of the CDR3 is TGTGCCAGCGCCGGGGGGGTAAGCTCCTACAATGAGCAGTTCTTC. Its translation: CASAGGVSSYNEQFF.

CDR3 amino acids: CASGTGSNQPQHF. CDR3 DNA: TGTGCCAGCGGGACAGGGTCAAATCAGCCCCAGCATTTT. V and J are TRBV9 and TRBJ1-5; 9 bases fit TRBD1. The CDR3 spans 13 residues. The V gene end was trimmed by 7 bases and the J gene end by 4 bases; junction bases not matched to a gene: 3. CDR1 and CDR2 from the germline V gene are SGDLS and YYNGEE.

The rearrangement uses TRBV9 and TRBJ2-1; maybe TRBD2 (6 bases). This CDR3 comprises 16 residues. V dropped 0 bases and J dropped 0 bases, with 10 bases sitting between them. Germline values: CDR1 SGDLS, CDR2 YYNGEE. The CDR3 coding sequence is TGTGCCAGCAGCGTAGACGGGAGAGTCTCCTACAATGAGCAGTTCTTC. This sequence encodes CASSVDGRVSYNEQFF.

The genes are TRBV6-1 and TRBJ2-7; D call uncertain. Trimming removed 2 bases at V and 3 bases at J, with 11 bases between. Per the germline V gene, CDR1 is MNHNS and CDR2 is SASEGT. The length of the CDR3 is 14 residues. CDR3 coding DNA: TGTGCCAGCAGTGAATATGTGGGCGTCTACGAGCAGTACTTC. It specifies CASSEYVGVYEQYF.

V is TRBV2 and J is TRBJ2-7, with TRBD2 matching 9 bases. This CDR3 has 14 residues. Germline V lookup: CDR1 SNHLY, CDR2 FYNNEI. Trimming took 9 bases from V and 3 from J; bases not matched to a gene: 9. CDR3 nucleotide sequence: TGTGCCAGTTTAGCGGGGGTGATGAGCTACGAGCAGTACTTC. Translation: CASLAGVMSYEQYF.

The V call is TRBV6-1, the J call TRBJ2-7, with D possibly matching TRBD1 (5 bases). The CDR3 spans 14 residues. Deletions cut 1 base from V and 3 bases from J, with 10 bases between. Germline V gene data show CDR1 as MNHNS and CDR2 as SASEGT. The CDR3 DNA reads as TGTGCCAGCAGTGAAGTGCGACAGCTCTACGAGCAGTACTTC. Protein sequence: CASSEVRQLYEQYF.

The chain employs TRBV9 and TRBJ2-4; tentatively, D is TRBD2 (7 bases). Germline V gene sequence: CDR1 SGDLS, CDR2 YYNGEE. This CDR3 has 13 amino acids. The V gene lost 2 bases and the J gene lost 9 bases, with 12 bases spanning the gap. CDR3 nucleotides: TGTGCCAGCAGCGTCGGGGGGCAGAGCATTCAGTACTTC. It translates to CASSVGGQSIQYF.

The chain joins TRBV7-8 to TRBJ2-4; D uncertain. Trimming removed 3 bases from V and 0 bases from J, with 9 bases in between. Germline values: CDR1 SGHVS, CDR2 FQNEAQ. The CDR3 is 15 amino acids. The DNA of the CDR3 is TGTGCCAGCAGCTTCCCACCAGGAGCCAAAAACATTCAGTACTTC. This encodes CASSFPPGAKNIQYF.

The genes are TRBV27 and TRBJ2-7, with TRBD1 matching 7 bases. Per the germline V gene, CDR1 is MNHEY and CDR2 is SMNVEV (reference sequence). The CDR3 extends over 13 amino acids. Trimming at V came to 5 bases and at J to 5 bases, leaving 6 bases not matched to a gene. CDR3 sequence (DNA): TGTGCCAGCAGTCCCAACACAGGGGACGAGCAGTACTTC. Translating it yields CASSPNTGDEQYF.

The genes are TRBV12-5 and TRBJ2-1; 8 bases are shared with TRBD2. This CDR3 has 16 amino acids. V lost 0 bases and J lost 7; bases outside the gene matches: 8. Germline lookup yields CDR1 LGHNT and CDR2 FRNRAP. The CDR3 DNA sequence: TGTGCTAGTGGTTTGGTAATAAGCGGGAGCGGAAATGAGCAGTTCTTC. Translating gives CASGLVISGSGNEQFF. Using reference TRBV12-5 and TRBJ2-1 for the parts outside the CDR3, the full variable domain is DARVTQTPRHKVTEMGQEVTMRCQPILGHNTVFWYRQTMMQGLELLAYFRNRAPLDDSGMPKDRFSAEMPDATLATLKIQPSEPRDSAVYFCASGLVISGSGNEQFFGPGTRLTVL.

This clone was seen more than once but under ten times. The chain combines TRBV28 with TRBJ2-5; 7 bases map to TRBD1. Trimming cost V 3 bases and J 3 bases; bases outside gene matches: 13. The CDR3 consists of 17 residues. CDR1 MDHEN and CDR2 SYDVKM come from the germline V gene. The CDR3 DNA reads TGTGCCAGCAGTTTCGGCGGGTTTGACAGGGTAGAAGAGACCCAGTACTTC. It yields the protein CASSFGGFDRVEETQYF.

The J gene is TRBJ1-2, the V gene TRBV7-3; tentative D call: TRBD1 (5 bases). Germline V gives CDR1 SGHTA, CDR2 FQGTGA. The CDR3 is made up of 14 amino acids. Trimming shortened V by 5 bases and J by 6 bases, and 16 bases separated the two germline ends. CDR3 amino acids: CASSPGGGNDGYTF. CDR3 DNA sequence: TGTGCCAGCAGCCCTGGGGGGGGGAATGATGGCTACACCTTC.

The chain couples TRBV4-1 to TRBJ1-3; D may be TRBD1 (5 bases). Germline V gene lookup returns CDR1 MGHRA and CDR2 YSYEKL. Trimming took 5 bases from V and 2 from J, leaving 16 bases between them. This CDR3 is 16 amino acids long. CDR3 in amino acids: CASSEGAGTAGNTIYF. The CDR3 DNA is TGCGCCAGCAGCGAAGGGGCAGGGACTGCTGGAAACACCATATATTTT.

This clone was seen just once. The genes are TRBV4-3 and TRBJ2-2; 13 bases are a match to TRBD2. The germline V gene has CDR1 LGHNA and CDR2 YSLEER. This CDR3 spans 15 amino acids. V was clipped by 1 base and J by 12 bases; unmatched bases: 5. The CDR3 DNA reads as TGCGCCAGCAGCCAAGGACTAGCGGGAGGATTCAAGCTGTTTTTT. Translation: CASSQGLAGGFKLFF.

The rearrangement uses TRBV7-8 and TRBJ2-3; D is perhaps TRBD1 (6 bases). This CDR3 comprises 14 residues. V was cut by 5 bases and J by 1 base, with 10 bases left in between. CDR1 and CDR2 from the germline V gene are SGHVS and FQNEAQ. The CDR3 sequence is CASSPRTGTDTQYF. CDR3 nucleotide sequence: TGTGCCAGCAGCCCCAGGACAGGCACAGATACGCAGTATTTT.